Listed below are T cell receptor delta chains from one sample, sequenced in a study of Vδ1+ human thymocytes. TCRdb re-processed the multiplex PCR reads via CATT. Among about 55,000 delta-chain clones listed, 15% were seen once. The sequencing input was Vdelta1+ gamma-delta thymocytes from the thymus. All receptors derive from a boy less than two years old who had congenital heart surgery. Both conserved end residues are part of each CDR3. D genes are given only for firm matches. Rows give clone size only sometimes, using once, few, many, or a class for an expanded clone.

v_gene	abundance	j_gene	d_gene	CDR3aa	CDR3nt
TRDV1	few	TRDJ1	TRDD3	CALGALGVPPTGTDKLIF	TGTGCTCTTGGGGCCCTGGGGGTCCCCCCTACTGGGACCGATAAACTCATCTTT
TRDV1	few	TRDJ1	TRDD3	CALGEHRRSYVAVLGDFPYTDKLIF	TGTGCTCTTGGGGAACATAGAAGGTCCTACGTAGCAGTACTGGGGGATTTTCCGTACACCGATAAACTCATCTTT
TRDV1	.	TRDJ1	TRDD2	CALGSPFLPGYNTDKLIF	TGTGCTCTTGGGTCCCCCTTCCTACCCGGTTATAACACCGATAAACTCATCTTT
TRDV1	.	TRDJ1	TRDD3	CALGDVSYTGGYAHDKLIF	TGTGCTCTTGGGGACGTTTCCTACACTGGGGGATACGCTCACGATAAACTCATCTTT
TRDV1	few	TRDJ1	TRDD2	CALGELDPPFLRITDKLIF	TGTGCTCTTGGGGAACTAGACCCCCCCTTCCTCAGAATCACCGATAAACTCATCTTT
TRDV1	once	TRDJ2	.	CALGEDPFPLLLLDALTAQLFF	TGTGCTCTTGGGGAAGACCCTTTTCCACTGCTTTTGCTTGACGCTTTGACAGCACAACTCTTCTTT
TRDV1	.	TRDJ1	.	CALGERIPTILGQPNTDKLIF	TGTGCTCTTGGGGAACGGATTCCTACAATACTGGGGCAACCCAACACCGATAAACTCATCTTT
TRAV29/DV5	few	TRDJ1	TRDD3	CAVPPSPGGYRGTDKLIF	TGTGCAGTACCACCTAGCCCTGGGGGATACAGGGGTACCGATAAACTCATCTTT
TRDV1	.	TRDJ2	TRDD3	CALGDGPLLDWGIPMPALTAQLFF	TGTGCTCTTGGGGACGGGCCCTTACTCGACTGGGGGATTCCGATGCCAGCTTTGACAGCACAACTCTTCTTT
TRDV1	.	TRDJ1	TRDD3	CALGEGAPRYWGPNKLIF	TGTGCTCTTGGGGAAGGGGCTCCTAGGTACTGGGGGCCGAATAAACTCATCTTT
TRDV1	few	TRDJ1	TRDD3	CALGEASSSVLGDLWLSDKLIF	TGTGCTCTTGGGGAAGCGTCTTCCTCCGTACTGGGGGACCTATGGTTGTCCGATAAACTCATCTTT
TRDV1	.	TRDJ1	.	CALGTIVTYSTPQLGVLYTDKLIF	TGTGCTCTTGGTACCATTGTTACGTATTCCACCCCGCAATTGGGGGTCCTATACACCGATAAACTCATCTTT
TRDV1	.	TRDJ1	TRDD2	CALGGLPTDGWGYTDKLIF	TGTGCTCTTGGGGGACTTCCTACAGATGGCTGGGGATACACCGATAAACTCATCTTT
TRDV1	.	TRDJ1	.	CALGEGWRWGDKLIF	TGTGCTCTTGGGGAAGGGTGGAGATGGGGCGATAAACTCATCTTT
TRDV1	few	TRDJ1	.	CALGERVGPAPTDKLIF	TGTGCTCTTGGGGAACGGGTAGGCCCGGCACCTACCGATAAACTCATCTTT
TRDV1	.	TRDJ1	.	CALGEPPPLGKLIF	TGTGCTCTTGGGGAACCCCCCCCTTTGGGGAAACTCATCTTT
TRDV1	few	TRDJ1	TRDD3	CALSWGDRDDKLIF	TGTGCTCTTTCCTGGGGGGATAGAGACGATAAACTCATCTTT
TRDV1	.	TRDJ4	TRDD3	CALVRQGDSRPLIF	TGTGCTCTTGTGCGACAGGGGGATTCCAGACCCCTGATCTTT
TRDV1	.	TRDJ1	TRDD3	CALGEHPYWGVFGKLIF	TGTGCTCTTGGGGAACATCCGTACTGGGGGGTATTCGGTAAACTCATCTTT
TRDV1	.	TRDJ2	TRDD3	CALGVASDWGIPTALTAQLFF	TGTGCTCTTGGGGTTGCCTCTGACTGGGGGATACCTACAGCTTTGACAGCACAACTCTTCTTT
TRDV1	few	TRDJ1	TRDD3	CALGELPSSTGGVPYTDKLIF	TGTGCTCTTGGGGAACTGCCTTCTTCCACTGGGGGAGTTCCGTACACCGATAAACTCATCTTT
TRDV1	few	TRDJ1	.	CALGELGLGCDKLIF	TGTGCTCTTGGGGAACTGGGACTGGGATGCGATAAACTCATCTTT
TRDV1	.	TRDJ1	TRDD3	CALGELGGGVMYTDKLIF	TGTGCTCTTGGGGAACTTGGTGGGGGAGTTATGTACACCGATAAACTCATCTTT
TRDV1	few	TRDJ1	.	CALGELKPLLPTLGDSTPYTDKLIF	TGTGCTCTTGGGGAACTTAAGCCCCTCCTTCCTACGCTGGGGGATTCGACTCCGTACACCGATAAACTCATCTTT
TRDV1	few	TRDJ1	.	CALGELCPRASYITWGMKLIF	TGTGCTCTTGGGGAACTATGTCCCCGGGCTTCCTATATTACTTGGGGGATGAAACTCATCTTT
TRDV1	.	TRDJ1	.	CALGDRTYSSSLADKLIF	TGTGCTCTTGGGGATCGGACATATTCTTCCTCCCTAGCCGATAAACTCATCTTT
TRDV1	few	TRDJ1	TRDD3	CALGELVSTGGDKYTDKLIF	TGTGCTCTTGGGGAACTAGTATCTACTGGGGGAGATAAGTACACCGATAAACTCATCTTT
TRDV1	few	TRDJ1	.	CALGGFPYSSEVKLIF	TGTGCTCTTGGCGGATTTCCCTACAGCTCGGAGGTCAAACTCATCTTT
TRDV1	.	TRDJ1	TRDD2	CALGEPPSYEFHLKLIF	TGTGCTCTTGGGGAACCCCCTTCCTACGAATTTCATCTTAAACTCATCTTT